This TCR beta chain is from a study of blood T cell repertoires in COVID-19. This clone was observed once. Unmatched junction bases numbered 14, after V lost 4 bases and J lost 10 bases. This CDR3 spans 16 amino acids. Per the germline V gene, CDR1 is SGHNT and CDR2 is YYREEE (reference sequence). Clones were sequenced by immunoSEQ multiplex PCR, and TCRdb holds only the in-frame ones, with some missing. The sample lists approximately 200,000 clones, 80% to 90% occurring once. The receptor was derived from a man aged 25-45 years who had recovered from COVID-19. The chain has TRBV5-4 and TRBJ1-6, with 7 nucleotides matching TRBD1. Sequenced: PBMCs or T cells enriched from blood (not recorded which). In DNA form, the CDR3 reads TGTGCCAGCAGCCGCGATGACAGGGTCGGTCGATCACCCCTCCACTTT. As protein: CASSRDDRVGRSPLHF.